The source of this TCR beta chain is a study of T cells in Graves' hyperthyroidism and ophthalmopathy. About the research overall: Peripheral blood draws took place at initial diagnosis, ahead of any treatment.

The patients, who ranged from 18 to 65 in age, presented with newly diagnosed hyperthyroidism lasting under 2 months. Uncontrolled infection, other autoimmune disease, pregnancy or lactation disqualified patients from enrolment. Around 10 ml of fresh peripheral blood supplied the PBMCs. Amplification of TCR beta CDR3 regions was performed using RNA transcripts as template. RT-PCR in the first round (using the HTBI primer set) targeted the TCR CDR3. TCRdb analysed the multiplex PCR reads with MiXCR anew, one entry per CDR3 protein. The sample gives a few hundred thousand distinct CDR3 sequences, 25% of which show up once; 73% is in the top ten. In this sample, this clonotype turned up a few times. The V end was cut by 0 bases, the J end by 3 bases, with 9 bases between. CDR1 LGHDT and CDR2 YNNKEL come from the germline V gene (reference sequence). The CDR3 totals 14 residues.

This sequence originates from a man over 45 with Graves' hyperthyroidism. The sample comprised blood. This chain connects TRBV3-1 to TRBJ2-7; D ambiguous. The CDR3 sequence is CASSQDLGYYEQYF. CDR3 DNA sequence: TGTGCCAGCAGCCAAGATCTCGGCTACTACGAGCAGTACTTC.